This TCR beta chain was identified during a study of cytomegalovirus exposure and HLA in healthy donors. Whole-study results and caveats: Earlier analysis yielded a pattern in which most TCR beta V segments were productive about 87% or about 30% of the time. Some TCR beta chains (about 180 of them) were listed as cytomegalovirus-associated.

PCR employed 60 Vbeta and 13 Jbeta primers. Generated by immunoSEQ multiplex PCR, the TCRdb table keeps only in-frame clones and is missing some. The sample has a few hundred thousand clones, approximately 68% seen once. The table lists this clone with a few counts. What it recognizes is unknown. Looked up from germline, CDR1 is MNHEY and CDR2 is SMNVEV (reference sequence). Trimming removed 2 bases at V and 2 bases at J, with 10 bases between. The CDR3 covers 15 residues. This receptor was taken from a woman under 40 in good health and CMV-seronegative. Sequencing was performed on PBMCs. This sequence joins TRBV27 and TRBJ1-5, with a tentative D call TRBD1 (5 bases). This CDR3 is CASSLLSGGNQPQHF. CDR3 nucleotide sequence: TGTGCCAGCAGTTTACTTTCGGGGGGCAATCAGCCCCAGCATTTT.